This paragraph covers one T cell receptor (beta chain) sequence. The antigen remains unidentified. The data originate from a study of siplizumab effects on memory and regulatory T cells. TCRdb keeps only in-frame clones here, not all; method: immunoSEQ multiplex PCR. The sample includes 70,000 or so clones, around 90% of them seen just once. The ends were cut back, 2 bases at V and 3 bases at J, with 16 bases in the middle. The germline CDR1 and CDR2 sequences are LNHDA and SQIVND (reference sequence). The CDR3 length is 16 residues. Overall study findings and caveats: Memory cells seemed less diverse than naive T cells, which seemed major alloresponse contributors. Assignment to unstimulated subsets succeeded for only a minor fraction of the alloreactive clones.

This TCR derives from a human donor in good health. The chain couples TRBV19 to TRBJ2-5; unclear D gene. Sequencing used CD8+ T cells sorted from blood. The CDR3 loop is CASSIIHQPAKETQYF. CDR3 DNA: TGTGCCAGTAGTATAATCCACCAACCAGCGAAAGAGACCCAGTACTTC.